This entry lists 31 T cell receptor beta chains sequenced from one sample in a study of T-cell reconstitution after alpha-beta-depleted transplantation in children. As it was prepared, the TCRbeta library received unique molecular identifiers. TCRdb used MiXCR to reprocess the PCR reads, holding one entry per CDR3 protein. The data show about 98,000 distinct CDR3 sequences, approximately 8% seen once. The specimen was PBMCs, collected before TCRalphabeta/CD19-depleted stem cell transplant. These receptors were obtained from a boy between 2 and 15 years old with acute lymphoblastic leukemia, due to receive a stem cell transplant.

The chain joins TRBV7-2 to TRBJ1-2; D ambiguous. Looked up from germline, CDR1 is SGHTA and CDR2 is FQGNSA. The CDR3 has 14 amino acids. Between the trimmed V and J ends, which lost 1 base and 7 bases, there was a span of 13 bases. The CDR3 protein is CASSLERVGSGYTF. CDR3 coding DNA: TGTGCCAGCAGCTTAGAAAGGGTAGGCAGTGGCTACACCTTC.

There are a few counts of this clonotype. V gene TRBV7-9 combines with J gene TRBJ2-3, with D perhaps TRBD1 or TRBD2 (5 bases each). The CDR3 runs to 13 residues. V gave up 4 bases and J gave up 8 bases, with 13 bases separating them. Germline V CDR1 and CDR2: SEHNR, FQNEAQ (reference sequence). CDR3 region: CASSSSPGPTQYF. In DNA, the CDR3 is TGTGCCAGCAGCTCAAGCCCGGGGCCTACGCAGTATTTT.

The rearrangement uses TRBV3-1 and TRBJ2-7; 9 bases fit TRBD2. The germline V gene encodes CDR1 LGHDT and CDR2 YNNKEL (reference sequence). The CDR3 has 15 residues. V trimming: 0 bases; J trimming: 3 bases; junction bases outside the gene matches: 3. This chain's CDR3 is CASSQDSGGLYEQYF. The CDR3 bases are TGTGCCAGCAGCCAAGATAGCGGGGGCCTCTACGAGCAGTACTTC.

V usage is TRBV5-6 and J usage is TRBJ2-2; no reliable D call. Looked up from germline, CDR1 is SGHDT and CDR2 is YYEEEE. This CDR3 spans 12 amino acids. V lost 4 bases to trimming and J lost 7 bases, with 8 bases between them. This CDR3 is CASSPSIGELFF. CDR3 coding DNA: TGTGCCAGCAGCCCCTCTATCGGGGAGCTGTTTTTT.

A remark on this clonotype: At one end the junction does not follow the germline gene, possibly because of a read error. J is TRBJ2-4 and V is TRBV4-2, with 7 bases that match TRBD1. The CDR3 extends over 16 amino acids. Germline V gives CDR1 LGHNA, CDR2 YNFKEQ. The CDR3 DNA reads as TGTGCCAGCAGCCAAGACTATACAGGGGTGTTAAACATTCAGAACTTC. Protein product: CASSQDYTGVLNIQNF.

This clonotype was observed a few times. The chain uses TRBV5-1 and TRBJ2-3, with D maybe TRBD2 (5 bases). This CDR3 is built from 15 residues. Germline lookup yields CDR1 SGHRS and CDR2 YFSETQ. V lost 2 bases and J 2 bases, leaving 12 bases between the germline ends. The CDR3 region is CASSFDGEPTDTQYF. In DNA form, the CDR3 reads TGCGCCAGCAGCTTCGACGGGGAGCCCACAGATACGCAGTATTTT.

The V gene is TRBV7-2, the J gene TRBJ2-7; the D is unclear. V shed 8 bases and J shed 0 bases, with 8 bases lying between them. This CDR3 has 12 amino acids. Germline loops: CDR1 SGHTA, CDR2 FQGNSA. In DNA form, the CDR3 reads TGTGCCAGCGAACTCTCCTCCTACGAGCAGTACTTC. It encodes CASELSSYEQYF.

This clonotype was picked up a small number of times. The CDR3 spells CSATGLQGNQPQHF. In DNA, the CDR3 is TGCAGTGCTACGGGTCTCCAGGGCAATCAGCCCCAGCATTTT. This chain links TRBV20-1 with TRBJ1-5; no firm D call. This CDR3 region has 14 residues. V dropped 4 bases and J dropped 2 bases, with 12 bases sitting between them. CDR1 is DFQATT, CDR2 SNEGSKA, per germline (reference sequence).

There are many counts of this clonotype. CDR3 protein: CASSLDGTRGTQYF. The CDR3 bases are TGCGCCAGCAGCTTGGACGGGACGCGGGGGACCCAGTACTTC. The chain carries TRBV5-1 and TRBJ2-5; D may be TRBD2 (6 bases). The CDR3 is 14 residues long. V lost 0 bases, J lost 7 bases, and 13 bases lay in between. The germline gives CDR1 SGHRS, CDR2 YFSETQ.

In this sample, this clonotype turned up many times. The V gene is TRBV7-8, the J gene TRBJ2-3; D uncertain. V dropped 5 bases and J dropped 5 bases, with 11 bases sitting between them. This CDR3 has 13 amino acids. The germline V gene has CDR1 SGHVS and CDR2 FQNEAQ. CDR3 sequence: CASSPLSRDTQYF. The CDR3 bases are TGTGCCAGCAGCCCACTCTCCAGAGATACGCAGTATTTT. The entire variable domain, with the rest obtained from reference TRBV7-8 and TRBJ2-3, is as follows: GAGVSQSPRYKVAKRGQDVALRCDPISGHVSLFWYQQALGQGPEFLTYFQNEAQLDKSGLPSDRFFAERPEGSVSTLKIQRTQQEDSAVYLCASSPLSRDTQYFGPGTRLTVL.

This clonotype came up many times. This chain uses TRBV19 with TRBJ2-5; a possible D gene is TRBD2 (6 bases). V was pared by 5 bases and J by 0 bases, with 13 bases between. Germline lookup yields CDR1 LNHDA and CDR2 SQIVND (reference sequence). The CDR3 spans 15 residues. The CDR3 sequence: CASSPWGRYQETQYF. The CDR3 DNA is TGTGCCAGTAGTCCTTGGGGGAGGTACCAAGAGACCCAGTACTTC.

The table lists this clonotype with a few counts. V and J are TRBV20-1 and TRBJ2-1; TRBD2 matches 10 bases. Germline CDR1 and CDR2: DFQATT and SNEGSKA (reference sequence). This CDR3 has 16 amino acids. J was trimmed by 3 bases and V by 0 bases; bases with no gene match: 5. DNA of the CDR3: TGCAGTGCTAGAGACCCGAGCGGGGGGGACTACAATGAGCAGTTCTTC. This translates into CSARDPSGGDYNEQFF.

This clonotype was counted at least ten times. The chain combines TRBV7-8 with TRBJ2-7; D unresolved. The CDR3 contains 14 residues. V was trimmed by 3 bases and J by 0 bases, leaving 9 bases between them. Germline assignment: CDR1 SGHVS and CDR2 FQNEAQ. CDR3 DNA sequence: TGTGCCAGCAGCTTCGAGAGAAGCTCCTACGAGCAGTACTTC. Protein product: CASSFERSSYEQYF. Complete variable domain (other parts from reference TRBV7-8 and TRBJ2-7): GAGVSQSPRYKVAKRGQDVALRCDPISGHVSLFWYQQALGQGPEFLTYFQNEAQLDKSGLPSDRFFAERPEGSVSTLKIQRTQQEDSAVYLCASSFERSSYEQYFGPGTRLTVT.

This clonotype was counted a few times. This CDR3 reads CASSLGYGRSYEQYF. The CDR3 coding sequence is TGTGCCAGCAGCTTAGGTTACGGGCGCTCCTACGAGCAGTACTTC. This chain links TRBV7-2 with TRBJ2-7, with D unresolved. CDR1 and CDR2 from the germline V gene are SGHTA and FQGNSA. This CDR3 has 15 residues. V was trimmed by 1 base and J by 0 bases, leaving 10 bases between them.

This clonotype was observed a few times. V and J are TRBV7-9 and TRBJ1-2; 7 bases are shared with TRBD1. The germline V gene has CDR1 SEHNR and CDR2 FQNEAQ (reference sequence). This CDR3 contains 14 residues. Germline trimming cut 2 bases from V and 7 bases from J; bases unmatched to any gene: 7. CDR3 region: CASSLSRQGGGYTF. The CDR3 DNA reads TGTGCCAGCAGCTTATCCCGACAGGGAGGTGGCTACACCTTC.

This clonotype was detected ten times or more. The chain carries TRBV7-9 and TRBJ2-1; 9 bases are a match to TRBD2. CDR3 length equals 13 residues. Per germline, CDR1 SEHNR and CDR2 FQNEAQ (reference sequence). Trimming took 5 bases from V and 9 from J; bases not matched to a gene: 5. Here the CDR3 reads CASSPASGAEQFF. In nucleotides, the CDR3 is TGTGCCAGCAGCCCCGCTAGCGGGGCTGAGCAGTTCTTC.

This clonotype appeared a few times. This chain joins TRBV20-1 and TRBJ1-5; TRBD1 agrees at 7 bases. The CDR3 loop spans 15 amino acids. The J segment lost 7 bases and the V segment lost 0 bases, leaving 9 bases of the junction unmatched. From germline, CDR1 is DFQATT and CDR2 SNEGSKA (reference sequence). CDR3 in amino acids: CSARDLAGGTQPQHF. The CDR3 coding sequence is TGCAGTGCTAGAGATTTAGCAGGGGGTACCCAGCCCCAGCATTTT.

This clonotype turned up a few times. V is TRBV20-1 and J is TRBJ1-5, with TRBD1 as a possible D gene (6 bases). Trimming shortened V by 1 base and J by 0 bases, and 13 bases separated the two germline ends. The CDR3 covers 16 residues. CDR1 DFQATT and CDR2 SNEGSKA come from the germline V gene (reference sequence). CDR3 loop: CSARGSRGYSNQPQHF. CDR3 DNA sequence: TGCAGTGCTAGAGGTTCGAGGGGGTATAGCAATCAGCCCCAGCATTTT.

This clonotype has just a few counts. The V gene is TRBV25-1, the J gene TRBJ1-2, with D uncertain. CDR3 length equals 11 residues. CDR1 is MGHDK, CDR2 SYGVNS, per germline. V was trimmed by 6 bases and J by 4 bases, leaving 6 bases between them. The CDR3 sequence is CASSSLYGYTF. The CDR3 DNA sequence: TGTGCCAGCAGCTCGCTCTATGGCTACACCTTC.

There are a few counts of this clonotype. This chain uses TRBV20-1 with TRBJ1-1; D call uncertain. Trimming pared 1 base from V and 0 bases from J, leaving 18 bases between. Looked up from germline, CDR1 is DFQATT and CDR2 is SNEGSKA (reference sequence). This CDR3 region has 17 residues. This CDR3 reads CSARVAGTDFMNTEAFF. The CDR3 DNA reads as TGCAGTGCTAGAGTGGCAGGAACCGATTTCATGAACACTGAAGCTTTCTTT.

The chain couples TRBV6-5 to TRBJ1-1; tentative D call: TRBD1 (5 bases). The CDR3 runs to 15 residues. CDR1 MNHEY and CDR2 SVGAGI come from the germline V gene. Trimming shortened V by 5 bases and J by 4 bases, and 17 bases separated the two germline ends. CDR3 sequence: CASSHGGGLSTEAFF. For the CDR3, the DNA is TGTGCCAGCAGTCACGGGGGGGGACTGAGCACTGAAGCTTTCTTT.

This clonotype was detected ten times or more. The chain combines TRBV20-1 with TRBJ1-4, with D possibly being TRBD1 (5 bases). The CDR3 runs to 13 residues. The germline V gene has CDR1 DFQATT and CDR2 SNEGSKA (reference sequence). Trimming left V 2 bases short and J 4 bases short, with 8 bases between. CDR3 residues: CSARNRLNEKLFF. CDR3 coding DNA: TGCAGTGCTAGAAACAGGCTTAATGAAAAACTGTTTTTT.

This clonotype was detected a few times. The CDR3 nucleotides are TGTGCCAGCAATCCCGACCCAACCGTAGGGGACCGGACAGATACGCAGTATTTT. Translating gives CASNPDPTVGDRTDTQYF. The chain recombines TRBV12-3 or TRBV12-4 with TRBJ2-3; either TRBD1 or TRBD2 may supply D (5 bases each). Trimming removed 7 bases from V and 3 bases from J, with 26 bases in between. This CDR3 has 18 residues.

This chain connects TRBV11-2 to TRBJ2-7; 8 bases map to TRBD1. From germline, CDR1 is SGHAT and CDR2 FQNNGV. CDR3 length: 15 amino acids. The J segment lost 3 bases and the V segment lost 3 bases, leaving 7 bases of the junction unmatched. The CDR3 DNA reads TGTGCCAGCAGCTTCGGACAGGGAGCCTTCTACGAGCAGTACTTC. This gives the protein CASSFGQGAFYEQYF.

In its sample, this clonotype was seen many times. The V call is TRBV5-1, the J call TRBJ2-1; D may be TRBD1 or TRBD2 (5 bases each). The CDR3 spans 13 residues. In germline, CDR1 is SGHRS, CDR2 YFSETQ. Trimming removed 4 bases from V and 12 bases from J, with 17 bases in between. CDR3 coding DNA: TGCGCCAGCAGCCTGGGACGGAACCCCGGGCAGTTCTTC. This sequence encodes CASSLGRNPGQFF.

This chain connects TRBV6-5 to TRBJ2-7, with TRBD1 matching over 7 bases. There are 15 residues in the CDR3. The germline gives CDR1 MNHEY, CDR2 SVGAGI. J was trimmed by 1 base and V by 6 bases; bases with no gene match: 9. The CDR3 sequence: CASSPSRDRSYEQYF. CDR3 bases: TGTGCCAGCAGCCCTAGCCGGGACAGATCCTACGAGCAGTACTTC.

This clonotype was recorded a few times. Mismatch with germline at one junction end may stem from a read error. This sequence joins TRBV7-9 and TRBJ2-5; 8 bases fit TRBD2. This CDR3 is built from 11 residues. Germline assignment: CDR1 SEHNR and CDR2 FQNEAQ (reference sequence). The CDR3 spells CASRQTSGFPF. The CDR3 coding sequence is TGTGCCAGCAGGCAAACTAGCGGATTTCCCTTC.

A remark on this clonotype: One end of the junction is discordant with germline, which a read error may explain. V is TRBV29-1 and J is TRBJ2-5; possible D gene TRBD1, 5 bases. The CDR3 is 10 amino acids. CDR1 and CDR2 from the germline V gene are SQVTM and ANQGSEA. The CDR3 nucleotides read TGCAGCGTTGATGATGGTCTAGGGGTCTTC. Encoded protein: CSVDDGLGVF.

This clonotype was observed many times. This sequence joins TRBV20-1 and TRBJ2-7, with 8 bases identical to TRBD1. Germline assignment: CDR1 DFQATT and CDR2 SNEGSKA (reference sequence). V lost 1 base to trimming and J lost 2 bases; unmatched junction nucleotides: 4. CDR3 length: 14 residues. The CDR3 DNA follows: TGCAGTGCTAGAGGAGGGACAGGAACCTACGAGCAGTACTTC. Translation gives CSARGGTGTYEQYF.

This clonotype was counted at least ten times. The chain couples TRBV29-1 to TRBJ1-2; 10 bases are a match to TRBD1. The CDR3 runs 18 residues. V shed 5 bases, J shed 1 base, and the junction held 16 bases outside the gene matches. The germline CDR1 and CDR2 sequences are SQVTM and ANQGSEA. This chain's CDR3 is CSVSRGLGTGAINYGYTF. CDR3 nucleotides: TGCAGCGTTTCTCGGGGGCTCGGGACAGGGGCGATTAACTATGGCTACACCTTC.

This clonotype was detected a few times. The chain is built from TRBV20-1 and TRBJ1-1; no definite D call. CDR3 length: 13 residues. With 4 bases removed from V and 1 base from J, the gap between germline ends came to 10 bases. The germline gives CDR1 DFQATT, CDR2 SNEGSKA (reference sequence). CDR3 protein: CSATNPANTEAFF. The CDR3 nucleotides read TGCAGTGCTACCAACCCTGCGAACACTGAAGCTTTCTTT.